These T cell receptor beta chains were read from a single sample in a study of T cells in localized non-small cell lung cancer. Sequencing used immunoSEQ multiplex PCR; TCRdb keeps in-frame clones, though not all of them. This sample yields 60,000 to 75,000 clones, of which 80% to 90% are seen a single time; approximately 13% belongs to the top ten. The sequencing used peripheral blood, collected before any cancer treatment. These receptors were collected from a female donor of 60 years or more with stage I lung adenocarcinoma. The CDR3 runs from the conserved cysteine through the conserved F or W. The D gene is left open where the match is weak.

CASIELRSYGYTF	NA	TRBV5-8	TRBJ1-2
CAWRIEGLGYGYTF	NA	TRBV30	TRBJ1-2
CASSPAYEQYF	NA	TRBV11-2	TRBJ2-7
CAIRGTTYEQYF	NA	TRBV10-3	TRBJ2-7
CASSGVKGAGSYEQYF	TRBD1	TRBV6-1	TRBJ2-7
CASRVSGANVLTF	NA	TRBV4-1	TRBJ2-6
CASRVHGNTEAFF	NA	TRBV2	TRBJ1-1
CASSSGTRNYNEQFF	TRBD2	TRBV2	TRBJ2-1
CSVGEPDEKLFF	NA	TRBV29-1	TRBJ1-4
CASSALDRVFTEAFF	TRBD1	TRBV25-1	TRBJ1-1
CSVERFNEQFF	NA	TRBV29-1	TRBJ2-1
CASSSRLGEQFF	NA	TRBV11-3	TRBJ2-1
CASSVTGTGGLEDTQYF	TRBD1	TRBV7-3	TRBJ2-3
CASSATGRENYGYTF	NA	TRBV5-1	TRBJ1-2
CASSLTSGLAQYF	TRBD2	TRBV11-3	TRBJ2-7